The source of this TCR beta chain is a study of blood T cell repertoires in COVID-19. About the research overall: COVID-19 samples from acute and convalescent phases originated in the United States, Italy and Spain. T cells, B-cell-depleted T cells, or PBMCs provided the cDNA or gDNA that served as material.

In the original workflow: For nucleated cells, counts were estimated from reference gene primer amplification. Profiling relied on immunoSEQ multiplex PCR, and the TCRdb table lists in-frame clones only, not all of them. V and J calls and clone size follow that table, whereas D and trimming were derived from the DNA. The repertoire has about 260,000 clones, around 90% of them found once; the top ten carry approximately 5.3%. Patients in Seattle were enrolled during active infection, then followed longitudinally. Trimming took off 5 bases at V and 10 bases at J, with 14 bases between the two ends. Germline V gene data show CDR1 as MDHEN and CDR2 as SYDVKM. The CDR3 contains 12 residues.

The sequence came from a woman between 55 and 75 years old with COVID-19, enrolled during active disease. The sequenced sample consisted of peripheral blood. The genes are TRBV28 and TRBJ1-1; a possible D gene is TRBD1 (5 bases). CDR3 protein: CASSPGPIAAFF. The CDR3 region has the DNA TGTGCCAGCAGTCCAGGGCCCATAGCAGCTTTCTTT.